The next 10 T cell receptor beta chains were all read from a single sample in a study of OX40 agonist ivuxolimab in advanced cancers. Clones were read by immunoSEQ multiplex PCR, and TCRdb kept only the in-frame ones, dropping some. This table holds about 98,000 clones, around nine tenths found once. The sample consisted of CD4+ or CD8+ T cells sorted from blood, taken in a trial of the OX40 agonist ivuxolimab. These receptors all stem from an adult with an advanced solid tumor such as melanoma, head and neck, liver or kidney cancer.

V and J are TRBV10-3 and TRBJ1-1, with a tentative D call TRBD1 (6 bases). This CDR3 comprises 13 residues. In germline, CDR1 is ENHRY, CDR2 SYGVKD. Trimming took 10 bases from V and 3 from J, leaving 15 bases between them. The CDR3 coding sequence is TGTGCCAGCCTCCAAGGGGGGCACACTGAAGCTTTCTTT. Translating it yields CASLQGGHTEAFF.

This clone has a single count. The chain employs TRBV7-8 and TRBJ1-3; TRBD1 agrees at 10 bases. Germline-derived CDR1 and CDR2 are SGHVS and FQNEAQ. V lost 5 bases, J lost 2 bases, and 3 bases stayed unmatched. This CDR3 contains 15 residues. In nucleotides, the CDR3 is TGTGCCAGCAGCGTGGACAGGGGGGCTGGAAACACCATATATTTT. Amino acid sequence: CASSVDRGAGNTIYF. The full variable domain, rest sourced from reference TRBV7-8 and TRBJ1-3, is GAGVSQSPRYKVAKRGQDVALRCDPISGHVSLFWYQQALGQGPEFLTYFQNEAQLDKSGLPSDRFFAERPEGSVSTLKIQRTQQEDSAVYLCASSVDRGAGNTIYFGEGSWLTVV.

The rearrangement links TRBV6-1 to TRBJ2-2; D unresolved. Germline V gene sequence: CDR1 MNHNS, CDR2 SASEGT. This CDR3 is 14 amino acids long. V was pared by 8 bases and J by 5 bases, with 15 bases between. The CDR3 DNA follows: TGTGCCAGCTCGAACGGTCTGTGGACCGGGGAGCTGTTTTTT. This codes for CASSNGLWTGELFF.

The chain is built from TRBV28 and TRBJ1-4; D possibly corresponds to TRBD1 (6 bases). The CDR3 sequence is 15 residues long. CDR1 is MDHEN, CDR2 SYDVKM, per germline. The V end was cut by 6 bases, the J end by 0 bases, with 11 bases between. This CDR3 is CASRDRPATNEKLFF. The CDR3 DNA reads TGTGCCAGCAGAGACAGGCCAGCAACTAATGAAAAACTGTTTTTT.

This chain links TRBV9 with TRBJ1-1; 8 bases align to TRBD1. The CDR3 length is 14 residues. Germline V CDR1 and CDR2: SGDLS, YYNGEE. J lost 3 bases, V lost 3 bases, and 4 bases had no gene match. CDR3 sequence reads: CASSASRGHTEAFF. As DNA, the CDR3 is TGTGCCAGCAGCGCGAGCAGGGGGCACACTGAAGCTTTCTTT.

This clone occurred a few times. This chain joins TRBV4-2 and TRBJ2-7; D is unclear. The V gene lost 1 base and the J gene lost 6 bases, with 13 bases spanning the gap. The CDR3 runs to 14 residues. The germline gives CDR1 LGHNA, CDR2 YNFKEQ. The CDR3 sequence: CASSQGNAAIEQYF. The CDR3 region has the DNA TGTGCCAGCAGCCAAGGCAATGCGGCTATCGAGCAGTACTTC.

The rearrangement uses TRBV29-1 and TRBJ2-4; 10 bases map to TRBD1. With 7 bases clipped from V and 0 bases from J, the junction kept 18 bases outside the gene matches. Germline V gene lookup returns CDR1 SQVTM and CDR2 ANQGSEA. The CDR3 is made up of 19 amino acids. CDR3 loop: CSAAPGQGGKILAKNIQYF. The CDR3 nucleotides read TGCAGCGCCGCACCAGGACAGGGGGGGAAGATACTAGCCAAAAACATTCAGTACTTC.

The chain couples TRBV5-1 to TRBJ2-7; D ambiguous. Trimming removed 6 bases from V and 5 bases from J, with 15 bases in between. The CDR3 sequence is 13 residues long. Germline assignment: CDR1 SGHRS and CDR2 YFSETQ. CDR3 sequence: CASTISGSDEQYF. The CDR3, as DNA: TGCGCCAGCACGATATCGGGTTCCGACGAGCAGTACTTC.

This chain's CDR3 is CASSEAIQGGETQYF. The DNA for the CDR3 is TGTGCCAGCAGTGAAGCGATACAGGGGGGAGAGACCCAGTACTTC. The chain combines TRBV6-1 with TRBJ2-5, with 8 bases aligning to TRBD1. The junction had 4 bases not matched to a gene; V was cut back by 0 bases and J by 4 bases. This CDR3 has 15 residues. Germline lookup yields CDR1 MNHNS and CDR2 SASEGT.

This rearrangement joins TRBV5-1 to TRBJ1-1; D gene ambiguous. Germline V CDR1 and CDR2: SGHRS, YFSETQ. The CDR3 is 12 amino acids. Trimming stripped 6 bases from V and 1 base from J, with 7 bases between. The CDR3 region is CASTTANTEAFF. DNA for the CDR3: TGCGCCAGCACCACAGCGAACACTGAAGCTTTCTTT. Variable domain in full (rest from reference TRBV5-1 and TRBJ1-1): KAGVTQTPRYLIKTRGQQVTLSCSPISGHRSVSWYQQTPGQGLQFLFEYFSETQRNKGNFPGRFSGRQFSNSRSEMNVSTLELGDSALYLCASTTANTEAFFGQGTRLTVV.